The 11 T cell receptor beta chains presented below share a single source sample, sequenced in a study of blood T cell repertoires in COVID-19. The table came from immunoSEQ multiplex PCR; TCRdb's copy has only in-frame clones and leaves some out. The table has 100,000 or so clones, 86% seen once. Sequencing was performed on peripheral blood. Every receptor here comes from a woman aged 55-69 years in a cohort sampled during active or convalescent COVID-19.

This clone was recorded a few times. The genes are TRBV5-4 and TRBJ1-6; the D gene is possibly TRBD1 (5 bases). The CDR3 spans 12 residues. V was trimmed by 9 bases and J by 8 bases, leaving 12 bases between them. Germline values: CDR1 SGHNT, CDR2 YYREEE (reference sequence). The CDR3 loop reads CATGREDSPLHF. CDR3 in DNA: TGTGCCACAGGGAGGGAAGATTCACCCCTCCACTTT.

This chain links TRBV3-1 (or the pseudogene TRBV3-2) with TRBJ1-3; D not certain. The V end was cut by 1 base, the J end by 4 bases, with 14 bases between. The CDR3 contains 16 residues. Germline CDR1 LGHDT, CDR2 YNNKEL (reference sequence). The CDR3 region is CASSQGLGPGGNTIYF. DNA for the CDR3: TGTGCCAGCAGCCAAGGATTGGGCCCGGGAGGAAACACCATATATTTT.

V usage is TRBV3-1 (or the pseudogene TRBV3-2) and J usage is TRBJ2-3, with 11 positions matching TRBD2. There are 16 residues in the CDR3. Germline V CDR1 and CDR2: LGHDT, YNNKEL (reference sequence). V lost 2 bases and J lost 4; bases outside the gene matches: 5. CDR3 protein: CASSQLAGGGSDTQYF. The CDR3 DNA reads TGTGCCAGCAGCCAACTAGCGGGGGGCGGGTCAGATACGCAGTATTTT.

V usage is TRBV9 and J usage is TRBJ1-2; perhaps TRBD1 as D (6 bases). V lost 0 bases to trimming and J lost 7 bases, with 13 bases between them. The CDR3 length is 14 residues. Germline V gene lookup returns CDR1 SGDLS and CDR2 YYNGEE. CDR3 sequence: CASSVALSGAGYTF. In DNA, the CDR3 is TGTGCCAGCAGCGTAGCCTTATCAGGGGCTGGCTACACCTTC.

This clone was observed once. The CDR3 spells CASQSGNEKLFF. The DNA of the CDR3 is TGTGCCAGTCAATCAGGGAATGAAAAACTGTTTTTT. The chain has TRBV9 and TRBJ1-4, with a tentative D call TRBD1 (5 bases). This CDR3 comprises 12 residues. Germline V gene sequence: CDR1 SGDLS, CDR2 YYNGEE. Trimming left V 8 bases short and J 5 bases short, with 10 bases between.

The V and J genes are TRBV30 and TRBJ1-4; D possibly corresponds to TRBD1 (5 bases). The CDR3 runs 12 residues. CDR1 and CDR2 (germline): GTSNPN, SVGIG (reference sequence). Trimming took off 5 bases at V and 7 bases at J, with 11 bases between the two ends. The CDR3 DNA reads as TGTGCCTGGGACATCGGGGGTGAAAAACTGTTTTTT. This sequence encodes CAWDIGGEKLFF.

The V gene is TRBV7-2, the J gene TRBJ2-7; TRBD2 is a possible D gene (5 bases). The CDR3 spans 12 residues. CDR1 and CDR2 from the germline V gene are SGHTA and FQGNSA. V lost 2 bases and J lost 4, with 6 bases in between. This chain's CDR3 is CASSLSGYEQYF. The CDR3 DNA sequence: TGTGCCAGCAGCTTAAGCGGATACGAGCAGTACTTC.

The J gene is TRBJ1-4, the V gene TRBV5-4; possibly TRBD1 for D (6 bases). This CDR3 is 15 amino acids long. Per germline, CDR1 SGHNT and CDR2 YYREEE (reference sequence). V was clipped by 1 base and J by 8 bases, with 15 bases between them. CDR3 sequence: CASSLINRDGEKLFF. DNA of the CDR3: TGTGCCAGCAGCTTGATAAACAGGGATGGCGAAAAACTGTTTTTT. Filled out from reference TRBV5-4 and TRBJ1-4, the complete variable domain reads ETGVTQSPTHLIKTRGQQVTLRCSSQSGHNTVSWYQQALGQGPQFIFQYYREEENGRGNFPPRFSGLQFPNYSSELNVNALELDDSALYLCASSLINRDGEKLFFGSGTQLSVL.

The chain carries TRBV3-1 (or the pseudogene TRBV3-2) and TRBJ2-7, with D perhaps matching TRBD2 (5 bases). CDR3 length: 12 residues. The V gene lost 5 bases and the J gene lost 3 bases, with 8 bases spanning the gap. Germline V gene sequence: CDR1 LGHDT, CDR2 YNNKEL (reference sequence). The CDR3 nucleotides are TGTGCCAGCAGCAAGGCGGGCTACGAGCAGTACTTC. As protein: CASSKAGYEQYF.

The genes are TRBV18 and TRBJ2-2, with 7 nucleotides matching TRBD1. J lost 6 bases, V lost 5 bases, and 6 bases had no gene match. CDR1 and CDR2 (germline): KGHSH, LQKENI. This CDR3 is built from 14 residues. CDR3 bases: TGTGCCAGCTCAAGAGAGACAGGGCCCGGGGAGCTGTTTTTT. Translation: CASSRETGPGELFF.

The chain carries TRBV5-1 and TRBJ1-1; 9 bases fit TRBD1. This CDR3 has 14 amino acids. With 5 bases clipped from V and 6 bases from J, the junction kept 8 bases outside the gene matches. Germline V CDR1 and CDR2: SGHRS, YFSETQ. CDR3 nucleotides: TGCGCCAGCAGTCCTAAACAGGGGGCGGCTGAAGCTTTCTTT. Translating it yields CASSPKQGAAEAFF.